One and the same sample provided the 7 T cell receptor beta chains below, sequenced in a study of cytomegalovirus exposure and HLA in healthy donors. With 60 Vbeta and 13 Jbeta primers, the PCR was carried out. Only in-frame clones appear in the TCRdb table, and some are missing; sequencing was by immunoSEQ multiplex PCR. This sample carries 55,000 to 70,000 clones, 60% to 80% of them seen once, and the ten largest clones take approximately 5.4%. The sequenced sample was PBMCs. All receptors come from a male donor in good health and CMV-seropositive.

The V gene is TRBV14, the J gene TRBJ1-4; D unresolved. There are 12 residues in the CDR3. The germline gives CDR1 SGHDN, CDR2 FVKESK. The V end was cut by 1 base, the J end by 8 bases, with 5 bases between. The DNA for the CDR3 is TGTGCCAGCAGCCAAGGGCTCGAAAAACTGTTTTTT. It yields the protein CASSQGLEKLFF.

CDR3 in amino acids: CASSQDHTGVNSPLHF. The CDR3, as DNA: TGTGCCAGCAGCCAAGATCATACAGGAGTGAATTCACCCCTCCACTTT. The chain uses TRBV4-2 and TRBJ1-6; maybe TRBD1 (5 bases). V shed 0 bases and J shed 7 bases, with 13 bases lying between them. The germline V gene encodes CDR1 LGHNA and CDR2 YNFKEQ. The CDR3 is 16 amino acids.

V usage is TRBV6-5 and J usage is TRBJ1-6, with 7 bases lining up with TRBD1. Losses at the gene ends were 2 bases for V and 10 bases for J; bases not matched to a gene: 11. The CDR3 contains 16 residues. Germline CDR1 and CDR2: MNHEY and SVGAGI. The CDR3 is CASSYKGARINSPLHF. In DNA, the CDR3 is TGTGCCAGCAGTTACAAGGGGGCCAGAATTAACTCACCCCTCCACTTT.

This chain joins TRBV10-2 and TRBJ2-5, with 10 positions matching TRBD1. V dropped 7 bases and J dropped 1; count of bases not matched to a gene: 3. The CDR3 has 14 residues. Germline CDR1 WSHSY, CDR2 SAAADI. The CDR3 protein is CASNGQGGQETQYF. The DNA of the CDR3 is TGCGCCAGCAACGGACAGGGGGGCCAAGAGACCCAGTACTTC.

This clone has only a few counts. The genes are TRBV6-1 and TRBJ1-1; possibly TRBD1 for D (5 bases). The CDR3 loop spans 15 amino acids. Germline lookup yields CDR1 MNHNS and CDR2 SASEGT. V dropped 5 bases and J dropped 1 base, with 14 bases sitting between them. CDR3 residues: CASSPLGQGNTEAFF. CDR3 coding DNA: TGTGCCAGCAGTCCCCTCGGGCAGGGGAACACTGAAGCTTTCTTT.

The V call is TRBV14, the J call TRBJ2-5; a possible D gene is TRBD2 (5 bases). This CDR3 has 15 amino acids. CDR1 is SGHDN and CDR2 is FVKESK in the germline V gene. Trimming left V 1 base short and J 2 bases short, with 11 bases between. The CDR3 coding sequence is TGTGCCAGCAGCCAAGTCCGAGGGTTACAAGAGACCCAGTACTTC. Its translation is CASSQVRGLQETQYF.

This chain connects TRBV7-8 to TRBJ2-1; tentatively, D is TRBD1 (5 bases). The V gene's germline CDR1 is SGHVS and CDR2 FQNEAQ. This CDR3 has 15 residues. V was clipped by 5 bases and J by 2 bases, with 13 bases between them. The CDR3 loop is CASSVTGFTYNEQFF. In DNA form, the CDR3 reads TGTGCCAGCAGCGTCACAGGATTTACCTACAATGAGCAGTTCTTC.